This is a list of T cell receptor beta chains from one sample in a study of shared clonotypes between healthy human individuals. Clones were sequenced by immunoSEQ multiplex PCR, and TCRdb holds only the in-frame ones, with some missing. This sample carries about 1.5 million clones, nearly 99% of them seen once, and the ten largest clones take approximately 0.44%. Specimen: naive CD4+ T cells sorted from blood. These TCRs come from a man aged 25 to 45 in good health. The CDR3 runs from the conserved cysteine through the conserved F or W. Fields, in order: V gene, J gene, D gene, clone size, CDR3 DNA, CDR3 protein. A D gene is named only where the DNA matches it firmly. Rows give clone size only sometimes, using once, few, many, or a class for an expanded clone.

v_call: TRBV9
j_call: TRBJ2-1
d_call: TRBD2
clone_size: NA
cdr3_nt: TGTGCCAGCAGCGTAGGCGGCACTCAAGGACTAGCGGCCTACAATGAGCAGTTCTTC
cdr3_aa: CASSVGGTQGLAAYNEQFF

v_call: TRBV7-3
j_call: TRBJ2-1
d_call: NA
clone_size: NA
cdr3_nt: TGTGCCAGCAGCTCGCGGGACACCTACAATGAGCAGTTCTTC
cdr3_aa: CASSSRDTYNEQFF

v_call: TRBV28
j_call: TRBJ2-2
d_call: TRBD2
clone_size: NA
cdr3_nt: TGTGCCAGCAGTTCCGGGACTAGCGGGAGAGGGGACACCGGGGAGCTGTTTTTT
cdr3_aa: CASSSGTSGRGDTGELFF

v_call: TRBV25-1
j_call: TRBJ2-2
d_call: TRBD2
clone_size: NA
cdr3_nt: TGTGCCAGCGGGGGACTAGCGGACACCGGGGAGCTGTTTTTT
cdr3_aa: CASGGLADTGELFF

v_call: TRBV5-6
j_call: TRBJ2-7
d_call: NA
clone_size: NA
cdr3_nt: TGTGCCAGCAGCTTGGCGTTTTTCCGGGGGATAGCCCCTTTC
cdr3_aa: CASSLAFFRGIAPF

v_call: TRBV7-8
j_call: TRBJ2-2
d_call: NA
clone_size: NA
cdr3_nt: TGTGCCAGCAGCTTAGTTGCGGGCCCCTCCACCGGGGAGCTGTTTTTT
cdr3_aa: CASSLVAGPSTGELFF

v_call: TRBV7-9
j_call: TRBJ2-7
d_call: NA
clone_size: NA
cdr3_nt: TGTGCCAGCAGCTTTACGGGCGGGACCTCGAGCGAGCAGTACTTC
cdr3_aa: CASSFTGGTSSEQYF

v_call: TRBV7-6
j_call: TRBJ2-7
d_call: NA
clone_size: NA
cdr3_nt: TGTGCCAGCGGGAGCCGGGGCGGGGAGCAGTACTTC
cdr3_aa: CASGSRGGEQYF

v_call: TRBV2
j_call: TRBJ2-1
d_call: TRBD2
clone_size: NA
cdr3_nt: TGTGCCAGCAGAGCCTATGGCGGGAGGGTGGAGAATGAGCAGTTCTTC
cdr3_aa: CASRAYGGRVENEQFF

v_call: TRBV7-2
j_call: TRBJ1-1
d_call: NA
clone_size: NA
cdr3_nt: TGTGCCAGCAGCTTCGGACATACCACTGAAGCTTTCTTT
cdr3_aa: CASSFGHTTEAFF

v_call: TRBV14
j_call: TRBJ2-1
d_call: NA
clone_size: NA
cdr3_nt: TGTGCCAGCAGCCTCCACAGGGCCGGAGGTTACAATGAGCAGTTCTTC
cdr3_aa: CASSLHRAGGYNEQFF

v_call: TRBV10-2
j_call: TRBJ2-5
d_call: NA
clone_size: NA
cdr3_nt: TGCGCCAGCATGGCACTATCGGGAGAGACCCAGTACTTC
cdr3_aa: CASMALSGETQYF

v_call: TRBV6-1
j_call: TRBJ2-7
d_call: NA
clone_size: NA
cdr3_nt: TGTGCCAGCAGTGAAGTCGGACCAGCTTACTTC
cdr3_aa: CASSEVGPAYF

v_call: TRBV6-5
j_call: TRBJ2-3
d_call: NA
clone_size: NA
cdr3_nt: TGTGCCAGCAGATCTCCGGCTACGCAGTATTTT
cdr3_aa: CASRSPATQYF

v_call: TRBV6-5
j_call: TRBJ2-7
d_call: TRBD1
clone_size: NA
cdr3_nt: TGTGCCAGCAGTTGGGAGGGACAGGGGAGCGAGCAGTACTTC
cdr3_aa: CASSWEGQGSEQYF

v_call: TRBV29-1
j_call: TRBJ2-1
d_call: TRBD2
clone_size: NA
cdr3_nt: TGCAGCGTTGAAGGGACTAGCGGGAGGGCCTCCTACAATGAGCAGTTCTTC
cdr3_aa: CSVEGTSGRASYNEQFF

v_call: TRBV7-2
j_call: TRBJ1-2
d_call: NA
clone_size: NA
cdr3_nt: TGTGCCAGCAGCTTAGATATGTGGGACGGCTACACCTTC
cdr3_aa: CASSLDMWDGYTF

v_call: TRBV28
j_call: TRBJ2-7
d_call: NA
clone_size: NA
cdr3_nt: TGTGCCAGCAGCTCAGGGACGGTCTCCTCCTACGAGCAGTACTTC
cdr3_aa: CASSSGTVSSYEQYF

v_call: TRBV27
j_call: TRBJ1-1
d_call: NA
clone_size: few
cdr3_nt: TGTGCCAGCAGCAACAGGGATAACACTGAAGCTTTCTTT
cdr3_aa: CASSNRDNTEAFF

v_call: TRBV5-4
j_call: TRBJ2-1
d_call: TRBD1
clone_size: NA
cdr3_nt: TGTGCCAGCAGCCCCGGGACAGGTTCCTACAATGAGCAGTTCTTC
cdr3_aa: CASSPGTGSYNEQFF

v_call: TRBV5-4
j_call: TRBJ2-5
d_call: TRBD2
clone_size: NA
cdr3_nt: TGTGCCAGCAGCTCAACTAGCGGGAGTGTTGAGACCCAGTACTTC
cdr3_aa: CASSSTSGSVETQYF

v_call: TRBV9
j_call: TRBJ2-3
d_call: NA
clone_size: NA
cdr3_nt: TGTGCCAGCAGCGTAGCTTCAGTGGGGAGCACAGATACGCAGTATTTT
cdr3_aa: CASSVASVGSTDTQYF

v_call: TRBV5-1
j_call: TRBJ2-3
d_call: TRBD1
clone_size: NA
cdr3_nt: TGCGCCAGCAGCTTAGGTGTCTGGGACAGGGGCTACACAGATACGCAGTATTTT
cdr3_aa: CASSLGVWDRGYTDTQYF

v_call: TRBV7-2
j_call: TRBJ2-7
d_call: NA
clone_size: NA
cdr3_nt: TGTGCCAGCTCAACCTGGGGAGAGCAGTACTTC
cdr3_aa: CASSTWGEQYF

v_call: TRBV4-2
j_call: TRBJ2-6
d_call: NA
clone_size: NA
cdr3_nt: TGTGCCAGCAGCCAAGATTTGCTCTCTGGGGCCAACGTCCTGACTTTC
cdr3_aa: CASSQDLLSGANVLTF

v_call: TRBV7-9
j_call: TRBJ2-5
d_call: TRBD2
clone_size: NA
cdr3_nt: TGTGCCAGCAGCCCAGGACTAGCACAAGAGACCCAGTACTTC
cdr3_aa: CASSPGLAQETQYF

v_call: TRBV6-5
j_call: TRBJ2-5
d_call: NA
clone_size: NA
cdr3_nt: TGTGCCAGCAGTACCGGGAGACAGAGACAAGAGACCCAGTACTTC
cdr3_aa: CASSTGRQRQETQYF

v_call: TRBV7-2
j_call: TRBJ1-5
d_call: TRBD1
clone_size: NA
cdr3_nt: TGTGCCAGCAGCTTAGGATACAGGGGACAGCCCCAGCATTTT
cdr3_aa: CASSLGYRGQPQHF

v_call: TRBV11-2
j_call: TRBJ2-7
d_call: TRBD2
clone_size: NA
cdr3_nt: TGTGCCAGCAGCTTAGACTCCCTAGCGGGAGTCTACGAGCAGTACTTC
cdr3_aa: CASSLDSLAGVYEQYF

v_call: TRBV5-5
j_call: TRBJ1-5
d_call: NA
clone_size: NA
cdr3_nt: TGTGCCAGCAGCTTGACCCCGGACAGATCCTTGCCCCAGCATTTT
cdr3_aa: CASSLTPDRSLPQHF

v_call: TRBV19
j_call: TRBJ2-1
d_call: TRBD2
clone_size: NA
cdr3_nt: TGTGCCAGTAGTAGGGGAGGGTCGGTCTACAATGAGCAGTTCTTC
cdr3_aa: CASSRGGSVYNEQFF

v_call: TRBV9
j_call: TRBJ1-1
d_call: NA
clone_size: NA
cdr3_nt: TGTGCCAGCAGCGTAGTGGGAGGGTCCCAGGGAGCTTTCTTT
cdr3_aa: CASSVVGGSQGAFF

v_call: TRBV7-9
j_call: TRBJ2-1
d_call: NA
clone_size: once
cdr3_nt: TGTGCCAGCAGCAACCGGGACCCTAACAATGAGCAGTTCTTC
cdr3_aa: CASSNRDPNNEQFF

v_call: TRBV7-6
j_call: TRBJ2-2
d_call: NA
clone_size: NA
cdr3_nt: TGTGCCAGCAGCTTAGAACGAGGCCCACCGGGCGGGGAGCTGTTTTTT
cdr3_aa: CASSLERGPPGGELFF

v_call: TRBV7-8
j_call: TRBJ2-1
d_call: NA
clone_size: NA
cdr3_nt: TGTGCCAGCAGCTACACGGACGGACGGCGCTGGCAGTTCTTC
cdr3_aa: CASSYTDGRRWQFF

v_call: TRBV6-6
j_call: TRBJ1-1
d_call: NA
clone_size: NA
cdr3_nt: TGTGCCAGCAGTTACTCCCCTGGGGGCACTGAAGCTTTCTTT
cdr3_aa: CASSYSPGGTEAFF

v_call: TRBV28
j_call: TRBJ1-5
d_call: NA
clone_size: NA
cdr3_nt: TGTGCCAGCAGCCCTGGGGGGGTCCCACTCAATCAGCCCCAGCATTTT
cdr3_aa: CASSPGGVPLNQPQHF

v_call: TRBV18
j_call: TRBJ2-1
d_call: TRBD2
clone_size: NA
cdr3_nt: TGTGCCAGCTCACCACCGGGGGGACTAGCGGTAACCTGGTACAATGAGCAGTTCTTC
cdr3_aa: CASSPPGGLAVTWYNEQFF

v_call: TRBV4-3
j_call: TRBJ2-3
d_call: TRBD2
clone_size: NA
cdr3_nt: TGCGCCAGCAGCCAAGGGGCACTAGCGGCTAAGGGAGATACGCAGTATTTT
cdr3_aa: CASSQGALAAKGDTQYF

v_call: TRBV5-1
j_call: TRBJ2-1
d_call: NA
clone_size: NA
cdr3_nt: TGCGCCAGCAGCTTTGAACCGCAGAACAATGAGCAGTTCTTC
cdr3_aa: CASSFEPQNNEQFF

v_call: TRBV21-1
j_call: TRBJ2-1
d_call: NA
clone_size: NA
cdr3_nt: TGTGCCAGCAGTCGGGCAGGGACGAATGAGCAGTTCTTC
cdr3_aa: CASSRAGTNEQFF

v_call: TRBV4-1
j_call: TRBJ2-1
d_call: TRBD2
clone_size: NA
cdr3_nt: TGCGCCAGCAGCCAAGATGGACGGACTAGCTATGAATCTGAGTTCTTC
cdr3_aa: CASSQDGRTSYESEFF

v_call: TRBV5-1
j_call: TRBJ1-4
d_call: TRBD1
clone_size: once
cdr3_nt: TGCGCCAGCAGCTTGGAAGGACAGGAGAACGAAAAACTGTTTTTT
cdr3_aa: CASSLEGQENEKLFF

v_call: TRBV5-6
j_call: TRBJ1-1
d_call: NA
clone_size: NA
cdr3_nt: TGTGCCAGCAGCTTGCCCGGCAGCTCCGACCCTGAAGCTTTCTTT
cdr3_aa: CASSLPGSSDPEAFF

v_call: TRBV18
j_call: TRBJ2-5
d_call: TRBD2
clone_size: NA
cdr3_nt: TGTGCCAGCTCACCAGATCCTTCCACTAGCGGGAGTCTTGGCCAAGAGACCCAGTACTTC
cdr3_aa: CASSPDPSTSGSLGQETQYF

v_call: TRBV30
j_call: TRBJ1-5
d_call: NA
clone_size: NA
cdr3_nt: TGTGCCTGGAATGAGGACAGCAATCAGCCCCAGCATTTT
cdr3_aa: CAWNEDSNQPQHF

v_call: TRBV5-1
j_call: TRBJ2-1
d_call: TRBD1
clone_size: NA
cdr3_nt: TGCGCCAGCAGCTTCAGACAGGGTGACAATGAGCAGTTCTTC
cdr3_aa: CASSFRQGDNEQFF

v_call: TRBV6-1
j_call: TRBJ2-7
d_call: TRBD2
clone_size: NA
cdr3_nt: TGTGCCACCTTTAGCGGGCTTCCAATCTACGAGCAGTACTTC
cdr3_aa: CATFSGLPIYEQYF

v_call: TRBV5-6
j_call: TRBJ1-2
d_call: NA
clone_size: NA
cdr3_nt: TGTGCCAGCAGCTCGGGACCCTACGGCTACACCTTC
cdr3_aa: CASSSGPYGYTF

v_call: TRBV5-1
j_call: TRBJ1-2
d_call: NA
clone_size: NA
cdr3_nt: TGCGCCAGCAGCTTGAAAAGGGGTGGCTACACCTTC
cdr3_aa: CASSLKRGGYTF

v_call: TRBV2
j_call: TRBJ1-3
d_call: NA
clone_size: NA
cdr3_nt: TGTGCCAGCAGAGACCGGGGCTCTGGAAACACCATATATTTT
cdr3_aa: CASRDRGSGNTIYF

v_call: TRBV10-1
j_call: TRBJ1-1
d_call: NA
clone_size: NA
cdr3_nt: TGCGCCAGCAGCGCAGGGAACACTGAAGCTTTCTTT
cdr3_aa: CASSAGNTEAFF

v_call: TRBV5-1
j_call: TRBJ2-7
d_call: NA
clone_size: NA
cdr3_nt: TGCGCCAGCAGCTTGGGACTAACCGCCTACGAGCAGTACTTC
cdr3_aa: CASSLGLTAYEQYF

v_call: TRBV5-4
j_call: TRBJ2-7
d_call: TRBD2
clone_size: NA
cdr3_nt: TGTGCCAGCAGCTTGGATCCTAGCGGGAAGGGTTACGAGCAGTACTTC
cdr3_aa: CASSLDPSGKGYEQYF

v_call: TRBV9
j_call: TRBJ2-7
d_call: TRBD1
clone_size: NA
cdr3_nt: TGTGCCAGCAGCGTTGAGACAGGGGGAGGTTACGAGCAGTACTTC
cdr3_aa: CASSVETGGGYEQYF

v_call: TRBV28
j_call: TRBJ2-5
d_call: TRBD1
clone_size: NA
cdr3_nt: TGTGCCAGCAGGCTTCGGACAGGGACGGCCCAAGAGACCCAGTACTTC
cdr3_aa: CASRLRTGTAQETQYF

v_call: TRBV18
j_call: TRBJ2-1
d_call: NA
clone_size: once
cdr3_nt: TGTGCCAGCTCTCGAGGAACTAGAACGGAGCAGTTCTTC
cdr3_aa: CASSRGTRTEQFF

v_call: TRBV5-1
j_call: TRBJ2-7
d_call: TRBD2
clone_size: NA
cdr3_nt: TGCGCCAGCAGCTTAGTAGCGGGAGCCTACGAGCAGTACTTC
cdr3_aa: CASSLVAGAYEQYF

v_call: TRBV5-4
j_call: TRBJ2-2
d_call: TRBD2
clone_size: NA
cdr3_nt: TGTGCCAGCAGCTTGGCTCTAGCGGGAGGCACCGGGGAGCTGTTTTTT
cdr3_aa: CASSLALAGGTGELFF

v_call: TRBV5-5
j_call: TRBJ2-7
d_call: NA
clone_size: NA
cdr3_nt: TGTGCCAGCAGCTTGGAATTTACAGGGAGGGACGAGCAGTACTTC
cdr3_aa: CASSLEFTGRDEQYF